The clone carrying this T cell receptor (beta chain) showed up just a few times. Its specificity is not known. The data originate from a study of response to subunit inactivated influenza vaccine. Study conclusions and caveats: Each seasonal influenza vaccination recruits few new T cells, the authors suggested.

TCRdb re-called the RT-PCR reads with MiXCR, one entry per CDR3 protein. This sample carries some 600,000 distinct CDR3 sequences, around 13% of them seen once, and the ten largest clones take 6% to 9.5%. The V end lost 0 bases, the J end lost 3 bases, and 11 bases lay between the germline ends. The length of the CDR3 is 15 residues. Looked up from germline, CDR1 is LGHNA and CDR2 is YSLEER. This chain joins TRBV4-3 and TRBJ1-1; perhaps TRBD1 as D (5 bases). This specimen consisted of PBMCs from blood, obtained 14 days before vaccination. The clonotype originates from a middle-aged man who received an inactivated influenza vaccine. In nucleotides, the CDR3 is TGCGCCAGCAGCCAAGATCCCCAGGGATACACTGAAGCTTTCTTT. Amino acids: CASSQDPQGYTEAFF.